Given below is one TCR beta chain in context. The sample comes from a study of cytomegalovirus exposure and HLA in healthy donors. Background on the study: Earlier findings included some 120 million unique TCR beta sequences obtained from 170 million or so T cells.

Germline CDR1 is MGHRA and CDR2 is YSYEKL. Trimming cost V 4 bases and J 2 bases; bases outside gene matches: 4. This CDR3 has 15 residues. PCR primers comprised 60 Vbeta and 13 Jbeta primers. Original analysis: A later analysis counted about 80 million unique TCR beta chains, around 10 million shared. Libraries were prepared by immunoSEQ multiplex PCR; TCRdb keeps only in-frame clonotypes and omits some of them. V, J and clone size are taken as reported in that table, and D and trimming were inferred from the DNA itself. The data show more than 110,000 clones, roughly 80% seen once. This TCR derives from a male donor in good health and CMV-seronegative. The chain joins TRBV4-1 to TRBJ1-2; 10 bases align to TRBD1. Sequenced: PBMCs. In nucleotides, the CDR3 is TGCGCCAGCAGCCTGGGGACAGGGGTGAACTATGGCTACACCTTC. It translates to CASSLGTGVNYGYTF.